This TCR beta chain was retrieved from a study of CD8+CD57+ T cells in acquired aplastic anemia. Study-wide context: Quantities of DNA derived from sorted CD4+ and CD8+ cells averaged 3.2 ug. Study-level results: CD8+ Simpson's diversity did not differ significantly between patients and controls. Patients and controls shared nearly 30 CD8+ CDR3 sequences, which appeared highly expressed in patients and within their immunodominant clones.

This CDR3 comprises 18 residues. V lost 3 bases and J lost 1; bases outside the gene matches: 13. The germline V gene has CDR1 SGHRS and CDR2 YFSETQ. This clonotype occurred once. The antigen is undetermined. This could be a read error, since a much larger clone is one nucleotide away. Sequencing involved patients with CD8+CD57+ cell expansion previously shown by flow cytometry. Genomic DNA served as template for TCR beta VDJ and CDR3 profiling. TCRdb itself ran the reads through MiXCR, one entry per CDR3 protein. The profile shows some 200,000 distinct CDR3 sequences, about half of them singletons. The chain carries TRBV5-1 and TRBJ2-5, with 9 nucleotides matching TRBD2. Material for sequencing was sorted CD4+, CD8+, or CD8+CD57+ T cells (not recorded which) from PBMCs. The clonotype was recovered from a human donor with aplastic anemia. The CDR3 DNA reads as TGCGCCAGCAGCTCAAGCAGACTAGCGGACCCTATCCAAGAGACCCAGTACTTC. The encoded protein is CASSSSRLADPIQETQYF.